This note documents a single T cell receptor beta chain sequence. The germline V gene encodes CDR1 WNHNN and CDR2 SYGVQD (reference sequence). Trimming removed 5 bases from V and 0 bases from J, with 11 bases in between. This CDR3 region has 14 residues. The data belong to a study of blood T cell repertoires in COVID-19. The repertoire was sequenced with immunoSEQ multiplex PCR; TCRdb's copy has only in-frame clones and lacks some. Counted here are some 200,000 clones, around 91% occurring once; the ten biggest clones make up roughly 3.7%. Assignment of participants to cohorts was predicated upon participant-reported clinical history.

The sequence was obtained from a woman aged 18 to 35 in a cohort exposed to, infected with or recovered from COVID-19 (not recorded which). This chain connects TRBV10-1 to TRBJ2-7; maybe TRBD2 (5 bases). The material sequenced was PBMCs or T cells enriched from blood (not recorded which). The CDR3 spells CASSSSASSYEQYF. CDR3 sequence (DNA): TGCGCCAGCAGTAGTAGCGCGAGCTCCTACGAGCAGTACTTC.